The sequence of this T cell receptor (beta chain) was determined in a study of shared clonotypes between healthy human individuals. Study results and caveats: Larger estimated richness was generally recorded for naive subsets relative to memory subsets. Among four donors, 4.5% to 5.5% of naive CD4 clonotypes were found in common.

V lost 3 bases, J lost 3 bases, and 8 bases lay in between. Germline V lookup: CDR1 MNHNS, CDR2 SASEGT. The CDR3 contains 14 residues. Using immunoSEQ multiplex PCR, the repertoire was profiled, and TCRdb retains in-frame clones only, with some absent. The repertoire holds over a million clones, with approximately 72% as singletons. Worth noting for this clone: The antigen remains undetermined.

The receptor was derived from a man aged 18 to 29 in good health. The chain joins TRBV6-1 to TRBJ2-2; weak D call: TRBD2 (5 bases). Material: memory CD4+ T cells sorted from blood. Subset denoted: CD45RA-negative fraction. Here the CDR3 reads CASSDTGYTGELFF. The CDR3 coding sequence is TGTGCCAGCAGTGACACGGGGTACACCGGGGAGCTGTTTTTT.